Included here is one T cell receptor beta chain sequence, with context. Antigen unknown. This record belongs to a study of immune heterogeneity within non-small cell lung tumors. Background on the study: Histologically, 4 tumors were squamous cell carcinomas and some ten were non-squamous carcinomas. The remaining 1 tumor was not otherwise specified. Study conclusions and caveats: High-frequency T-cell receptor beta clonotypes were largely distinct between individual patients. With local tumor mutational burden, local T-cell clonality showed a moderate but significant correlation (R approximately 0.3). Identical dominant CDR3 beta clonotypes showed recurrence across tumor sites within a patient, and site-unique high-frequency clones were also present.

Amplification of TCR beta CDR3 was performed by multiplex PCR with 32 V and 13 J primers. TCRdb re-derived calls from the multiplex PCR reads in MiXCR, one entry per CDR3 protein. Among a few thousand distinct CDR3 sequences listed, more than 20% were seen once. Bulk tumor genomic DNA constituted the template, at 550 to 750 ng per sample. During surgery, each primary tumor gave multiple biopsies spaced as far apart as possible. The patients were newly diagnosed with non-small cell lung cancer, had not been treated, and had curative surgery. This CDR3 is built from 15 residues. V was shortened by 1 base and J by 0 bases, with 10 bases between the two germline ends. Germline V lookup: CDR1 LNHDA, CDR2 SQIVND (reference sequence).

The specimen was lung tumor tissue. The rearrangement joins TRBV19 to TRBJ2-7; the D gene is possibly TRBD2 (5 bases). This TCR was recovered from a man aged 55-75 years with non-small cell lung cancer. CDR3 region: CASSIAGGISYEQYF. DNA of the CDR3: TGTGCCAGTAGTATAGCTGGAGGCATCTCCTACGAGCAGTACTTC.